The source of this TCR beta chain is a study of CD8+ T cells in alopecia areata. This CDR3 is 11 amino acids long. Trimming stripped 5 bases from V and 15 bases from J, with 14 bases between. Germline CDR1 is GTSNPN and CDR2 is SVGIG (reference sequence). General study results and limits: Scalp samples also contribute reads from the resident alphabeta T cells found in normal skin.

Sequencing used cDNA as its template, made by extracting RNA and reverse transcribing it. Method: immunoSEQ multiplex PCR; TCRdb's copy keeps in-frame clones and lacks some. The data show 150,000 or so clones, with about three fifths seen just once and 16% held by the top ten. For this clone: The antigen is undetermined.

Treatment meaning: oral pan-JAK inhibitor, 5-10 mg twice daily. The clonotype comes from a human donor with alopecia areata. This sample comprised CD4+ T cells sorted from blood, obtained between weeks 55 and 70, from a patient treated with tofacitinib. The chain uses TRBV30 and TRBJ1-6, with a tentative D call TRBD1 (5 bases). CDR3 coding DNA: TGTGCCTGGGAGGCCGGCAGGGACCTCCACTTT. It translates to CAWEAGRDLHF.